One T cell receptor beta chain is described in this entry. The antigen is unknown. Using RNA transcripts as the source, TCR beta CDR3 regions were amplified. A set of HTBI primers served as the primers for a first-round RT-PCR of the TCR CDR3. Each CDR3 protein is one row after TCRdb ran MiXCR on the multiplex PCR reads. This sample carries about 610,000 distinct CDR3 sequences, roughly 14% of them seen once, and the ten largest clones take approximately 4.2%. Germline V gene sequence: CDR1 DFQATT, CDR2 SNEGSKA (reference sequence). V shed 6 bases, J shed 7 bases, and the junction held 15 bases outside the gene matches. This CDR3 contains 14 residues. Ophthalmopathy in the patients scored at least 3 on Clinical Activity Score and at least 4 on NOSPECS grade, lasting under 3 months. Patients with uncontrolled infections, other autoimmune diseases, pregnancy or lactation were excluded. PBMCs stemmed from more than 7.5 ml fresh peripheral blood.

The sample comes from a study of T cells in Graves' hyperthyroidism and ophthalmopathy. Study-wide points: A median approximately 6.8 months before onset, the model predicted ophthalmopathy.

The chain carries TRBV20-1 and TRBJ2-7; 7 nucleotides agree with TRBD2. Sequencing was carried out using blood. This receptor was taken from a woman aged 40-49 years with Graves' ophthalmopathy. The CDR3 DNA reads as TGCAGTGCGCGCGGACTAGAATCATTGGGGGAGCAGTACTTC. Translating it yields CSARGLESLGEQYF.